This TCR beta chain was captured by sequencing in a study of vaccination effects on CD4 cells after COVID-19 (dated by TCRdb to the early 2020s). As for the study more broadly: Across the study, the median time from the second dose to post-vaccine sampling was 72 days (range 14 to 241). SARS-CoV-2 spike-specific CD4+ TCR repertoires were compared before and after mRNA vaccination in COVID-19 convalescent patients and in infection-naive vaccine recipients. The full study included ten to eleven COVID-19 convalescent patients and several SARS-CoV-2-naive healthy vaccine recipients. In the study, cultures from other donors were sequenced using the Oncomine TCR Beta short-read assay on an Illumina iSeq 100. The paper as a whole reports these results and caveats: Marked clonal contraction was observed in both infection-induced and vaccine-induced clones at late post-vaccination timepoints, consistent with waning T cell responses. Limitations of the study were the small number of convalescent patients and the absence of early post-infection timepoints. In healthy vaccine recipients, vaccine-induced clones were almost all SARS-CoV-2 mono-reactive, with only 1 of 255 cross-reactive with common cold coronaviruses.

Libraries were made using the immunoSEQ multiplex PCR assay. DNA from the cultured and isolated CD4+ T cells underwent TCR beta CDR3 sequencing. The authors processed their data as follows. The analysis removed non-productive TCR sequences, trimmed reads to the CDR3 region, and retained only CDR3s that were 7 or more amino acids long. The MANAFEST web app was used to pick out antigen-specific clonotypes by comparing their expansion in peptide wells with that in reference cultures. To be called positive, a clone needed expansion at FDR<0.05 compared with the reference and with all other wells, an odds ratio greater than 5, and a frequency greater than 0.1% in two replicate wells. A clonotype was called cross-reactive if it was significantly expanded both in SARS-CoV-2 spike wells and in at least one common cold coronavirus spike condition. Levenshtein distance calculated with the stringdist R package was used to assess CDR3 similarity, and unrooted trees were constructed with ape in R 3.6.1. The table comes from immuneACCESS by way of TCRdb, which keeps in-frame sequences with V and J called. Part of the clones is missing from these tables; in studies checked, under half for an unresolved V gene and the rest for unknown reasons. V and J calls and clone size are given by that table; D and trimming were obtained from the DNA. The sample table lists approximately 26,000 clones, roughly 70% of them with a count of one. The leading ten clones occupy about a tenth of the sample.

As concerns this clone: Its antigen is still unknown. Qualities for individual bases were not recorded, and no much larger clone is one base off.

The ViraFEST assay stimulated PBMC with viral peptide pools and then used TCR sequencing to identify antigen-specific CD4+ T cell clonotypes by expansion. After around ten days of culture, CD4+ T cells were isolated with the EasySep CD4+ T cell isolation kit. Each participant received two doses of an mRNA SARS-CoV-2 vaccine, either BNT162b2 or mRNA-1273. The absence of prior SARS-CoV-2 infection in healthy vaccine recipients was confirmed by negative nucleocapsid antibodies before and after vaccination. Around 2.1 million PBMC per well were cultured with 9 to 10 ug/ml peptides in IMDM containing about 5% human AB serum, approximately 9.1 IU/ml IL-2 and gentamicin. Half of the culture medium was replaced with fresh IL-2-containing medium on days 3 and 7. Each peptide stimulation condition was cultured in triplicate wells unless otherwise noted. Using Ficoll-Paque Plus gradient centrifugation, PBMC were separated from whole blood and then either used fresh or cryopreserved at -140C. The overlapping peptide pools covered the spike proteins of SARS-CoV-2 and of the common cold coronaviruses HCoV-NL63, HCoV-OC43 and HCoV-229E. The QIAamp micro DNA kit was used to extract genomic DNA from the cultured CD4+ T cells.

The sequence was collected from a human donor who received a COVID-19 vaccine. The sequences come from CD4+ T cells from PBMCs cultured with HCoV-NL63 spike peptides, collected after COVID-19 vaccination. The cell subset or site label of this sample denotes: HCoV-NL63 spike overlapping peptide pool stimulation.

In nucleotides, the sequence is TGTGCCAGCAGCTTCCGCTGGAATGAAAAACTGTTTTTT. This translates into CASSFRWNEKLFF. The chain uses TRBV7-9 and TRBJ1-4, with the D gene uncertain. V is cut by 3 bases and J by 5 bases, and the space between the germline ends is 7 bases. From its cysteine to its phenylalanine, the CDR3 spans 13 amino acids. The DNA shown is the 39-base CDR3, in frame from base 1. The germline V gene (reference sequence) gives CDR1 as SEHNR and CDR2 as FQNEAQ.